The 9 T cell receptor beta chains below were found in one sample sequenced in a study of regulatory T cells in long-lasting Graves disease. The sample's time point: newly diagnosed GD, antithyroid drugs for less than 3 months. From PBMCs, RNA was extracted and then used to make the TCR library. Arm-PCR of CDR3 regions and iRepertoire HTBI primers were the basis on which TCR beta libraries were built. One entry per CDR3 protein, called by TCRdb with MiXCR from the multiplex PCR reads. The sample holds approximately 250,000 distinct CDR3 sequences, around 17% seen once. Sample: peripheral blood mononuclear cells (PBMCs), taken at new diagnosis, from a patient treated with antithyroid drugs. These receptors all come from a female donor with Graves disease.

This clonotype is a singleton in its sample. A clone one base away is much larger, so this may be a read error. This chain uses TRBV29-1 with TRBJ1-1, with D possibly being TRBD1 (6 bases). Trimming took off 7 bases at V and 0 bases at J, with 12 bases between the two ends. Germline V gene lookup returns CDR1 SQVTM and CDR2 ANQGSEA. This CDR3 contains 13 residues. CDR3: CSAVGQLNTEAFF. As DNA, the CDR3 is TGCAGCGCTGTCGGACAGTTGAACACTGAAGCTTTCTTT. The full variable domain, its missing parts supplied by reference TRBV29-1 and TRBJ1-1, is SAVISQKPSRDICQRGTSLTIQCQVDSQVTMMFWYRQQPGQSLTLIATANQGSEATYESGFVIDKFPISRPNLTFSTLTVSNMSPEDSSIYLCSAVGQLNTEAFFGQGTRLTVV.

This clonotype has a count of ten or more. In DNA, the CDR3 is TGTGCCAGCAGGGGGGGCCCTTACGAGCAGTACTTC. This translates into CASRGGPYEQYF. The chain carries TRBV6-1 and TRBJ2-7; either TRBD1 or TRBD2 may fit D (6 bases each). The CDR3 loop spans 12 amino acids. V lost 6 bases and J 4 bases, leaving 10 bases between the germline ends. CDR1 is MNHNS and CDR2 is SASEGT in the germline V gene.

Regarding this clonotype: Sequence at one end of the junction differs from germline and may be a read error. The chain joins TRBV18 to TRBJ2-1, with a weak D call TRBD2 (5 bases). In germline, CDR1 is KGHSH, CDR2 LQKENI. This CDR3 has 15 residues. The CDR3 DNA reads TGTGCCAGCTCACCATATGAGGGCTCCTACGATGAGCAGTTCTTC. Translation gives CASSPYEGSYDEQFF. Complete variable domain (other parts from reference TRBV18 and TRBJ2-1): NAGVMQNPRHLVRRRGQEARLRCSPMKGHSHVYWYRQLPEEGLKFMVYLQKENIIDESGMPKERFSAEFPKEGPSILRIQQVVRGDSAAYFCASSPYEGSYDEQFFGPGTRLTVL.

This clonotype has ten or more counts. The V and J genes are TRBV3-1 and TRBJ2-5, with TRBD2 identical over 10 bases. The CDR3 runs 16 residues. The V and J ends lost 1 base and 7 bases, in that order; junction bases with no gene match: 9. Germline V CDR1 and CDR2: LGHDT, YNNKEL (reference sequence). The CDR3 DNA follows: TGTGCCAGCAGCCAAGCAGCGGGAGGGCTGGGGGGGACCCAGTACTTC. This translates into CASSQAAGGLGGTQYF.

This chain connects TRBV5-4 to TRBJ1-3, with 7 bases aligning to TRBD1. The CDR3 runs 14 residues. Trimming at V came to 3 bases and at J to 3 bases, leaving 3 bases not matched to a gene. Germline V gene data show CDR1 as SGHNT and CDR2 as YYREEE (reference sequence). In DNA form, the CDR3 reads TGTGCCAGCAGCTCAGACAGGGTTGGAAACACCATATATTTT. The encoded protein is CASSSDRVGNTIYF.

Regarding this clonotype: A clone one base away is much larger, so this may be a read error. CDR3 residues: CASSLLWTGAYERYF. CDR3 DNA: TGTGCCAGCAGCTTACTCTGGACAGGGGCTTACGAGCGGTACTTC. The chain couples TRBV7-2 to TRBJ2-7; 9 bases are shared with TRBD1. The CDR3 runs to 15 residues. Per germline, CDR1 SGHTA and CDR2 FQGNSA.

In its sample, this clonotype was seen a few times. The gene calls are TRBV4-2 and TRBJ1-5; maybe TRBD1 (5 bases). This CDR3 region has 18 residues. Per the germline V gene, CDR1 is LGHNA and CDR2 is YNFKEQ. Trimming cost V 1 base and J 6 bases, with 22 bases left between them. The CDR3 loop is CASSQGGGPRQGGQPQHF. Here the CDR3 DNA reads TGTGCCAGCAGCCAAGGGGGAGGGCCTAGGCAGGGAGGTCAGCCCCAGCATTTT.

This clonotype was recorded at least ten times. The CDR3 DNA reads TGCGCCAGCAGCCAAGAATTGCCAGAAACCTACAATGAGCAGTTCTTC. Translating it yields CASSQELPETYNEQFF. The J gene is TRBJ2-1, the V gene TRBV4-1, with D unresolved. Germline assignment: CDR1 MGHRA and CDR2 YSYEKL. The CDR3 consists of 16 residues. Deletions cut 0 bases from V and 2 bases from J, with 11 bases between.

This clonotype was found many times. The chain is built from TRBV5-1 and TRBJ2-3; 8 positions agree with TRBD1. The CDR3 is made up of 14 amino acids. The J segment lost 5 bases and the V segment lost 5 bases, leaving 7 bases of the junction unmatched. CDR1 and CDR2 (germline): SGHRS, YFSETQ. CDR3 coding DNA: TGCGCCAGCAGATCCCAGGGGGCTGGAGATACGCAGTATTTT. It codes for CASRSQGAGDTQYF.